This TCR beta chain appears in the sequencing data of a study of T cell responses to AZD1222 COVID-19 vaccine. Overall study findings and caveats: Clonal diversity may have been underestimated in mostly white British donors. Repertoire sampling was restricted to post-peak T cell response timepoints. Along spike, vaccine-associated CD4 TCRs were found throughout, with dominance at 160-218 and 743-854.

The V segment lost 7 bases and the J segment 14 bases; nucleotides outside the gene matches: 19. Germline CDR1 SNHLY, CDR2 FYNNEI. The CDR3 spans 14 residues. The data were produced by immunoSEQ multiplex PCR, yet TCRdb's version contains in-frame clones alone and is incomplete. The profile covers hundreds of thousands of clones, with about 92% appearing a single time and roughly 1% taken by the ten largest. With respect to this clone: The antigen is unknown.

Sequencing used peripheral blood, obtained on day 0 of MenACWY control vaccination. This chain connects TRBV2 to TRBJ1-2, with 7 nucleotides matching TRBD1. This clonotype was obtained from an adult in good health. The CDR3 sequence is CASTTKGGQWPQTF. The CDR3, as DNA: TGTGCCAGCACCACAAAAGGGGGACAGTGGCCCCAAACCTTC.